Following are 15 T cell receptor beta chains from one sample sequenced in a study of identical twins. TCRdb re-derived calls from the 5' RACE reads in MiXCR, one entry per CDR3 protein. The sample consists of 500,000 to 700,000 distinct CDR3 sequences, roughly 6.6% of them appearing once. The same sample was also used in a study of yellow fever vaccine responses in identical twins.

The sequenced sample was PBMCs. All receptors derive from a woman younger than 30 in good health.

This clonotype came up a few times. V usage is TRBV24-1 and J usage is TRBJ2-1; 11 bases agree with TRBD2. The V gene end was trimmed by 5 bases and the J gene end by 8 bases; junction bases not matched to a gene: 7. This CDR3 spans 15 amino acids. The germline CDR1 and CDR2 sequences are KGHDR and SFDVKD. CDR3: CATSGELAGAYEQFF. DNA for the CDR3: TGTGCCACCAGTGGTGAACTAGCGGGAGCCTATGAGCAGTTCTTC.

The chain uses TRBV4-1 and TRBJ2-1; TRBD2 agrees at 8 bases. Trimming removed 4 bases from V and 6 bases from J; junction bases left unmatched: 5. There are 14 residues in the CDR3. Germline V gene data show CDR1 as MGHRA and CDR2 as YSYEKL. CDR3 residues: CASSPLAGLNEQFF. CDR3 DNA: TGCGCCAGCAGCCCATTAGCGGGACTCAATGAGCAGTTCTTC.

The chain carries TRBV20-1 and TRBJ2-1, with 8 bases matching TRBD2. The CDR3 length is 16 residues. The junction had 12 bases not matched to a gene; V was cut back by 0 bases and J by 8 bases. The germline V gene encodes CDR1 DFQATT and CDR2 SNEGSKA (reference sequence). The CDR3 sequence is CSARDRAAGVHHEQFF. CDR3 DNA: TGCAGTGCTAGAGATCGGGCAGCGGGAGTTCACCATGAGCAGTTCTTC.

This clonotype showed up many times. This CDR3 reads CSAIQSADTQYF. CDR3 sequence (DNA): TGCAGTGCCATACAATCGGCAGATACGCAGTATTTT. V gene TRBV20-1 combines with J gene TRBJ2-3; D is undetermined. The V gene lost 6 bases and the J gene lost 4 bases, with 11 bases spanning the gap. The CDR3 is 12 amino acids. Germline V CDR1 and CDR2: DFQATT, SNEGSKA (reference sequence).

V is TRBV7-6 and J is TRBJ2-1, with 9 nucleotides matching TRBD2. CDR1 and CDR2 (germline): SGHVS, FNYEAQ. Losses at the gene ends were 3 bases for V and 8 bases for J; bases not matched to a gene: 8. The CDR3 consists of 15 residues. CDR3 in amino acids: CASSLGSGGGYEQFF. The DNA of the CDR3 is TGTGCCAGCAGCTTGGGTAGCGGGGGAGGTTATGAGCAGTTCTTC.

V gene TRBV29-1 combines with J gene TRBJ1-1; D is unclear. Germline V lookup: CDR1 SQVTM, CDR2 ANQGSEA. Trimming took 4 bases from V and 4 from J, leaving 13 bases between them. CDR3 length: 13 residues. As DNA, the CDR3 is TGCAGCGTTGTTACCGGGCGGCTCACTGAAGCTTTCTTT. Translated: CSVVTGRLTEAFF. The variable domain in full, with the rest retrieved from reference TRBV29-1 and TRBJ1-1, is SAVISQKPSRDICQRGTSLTIQCQVDSQVTMMFWYRQQPGQSLTLIATANQGSEATYESGFVIDKFPISRPNLTFSTLTVSNMSPEDSSIYLCSVVTGRLTEAFFGQGTRLTVV.

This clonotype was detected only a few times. The CDR3 is CSSLGENTGELFF. The CDR3 coding sequence is TGCAGCTCGCTAGGGGAGAACACCGGGGAGCTGTTTTTT. The chain uses TRBV29-1 and TRBJ2-2, with D possibly matching TRBD1 (5 bases). Per the germline V gene, CDR1 is SQVTM and CDR2 is ANQGSEA. This CDR3 has 13 amino acids. The V end lost 8 bases, the J end lost 1 base, and 11 bases lay between the germline ends.

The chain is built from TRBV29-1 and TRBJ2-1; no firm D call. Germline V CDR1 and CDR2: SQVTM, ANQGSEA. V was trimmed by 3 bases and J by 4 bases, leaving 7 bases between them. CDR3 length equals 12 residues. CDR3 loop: CSVDVRYNEQFF. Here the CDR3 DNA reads TGCAGCGTTGATGTGAGATACAATGAGCAGTTCTTC.

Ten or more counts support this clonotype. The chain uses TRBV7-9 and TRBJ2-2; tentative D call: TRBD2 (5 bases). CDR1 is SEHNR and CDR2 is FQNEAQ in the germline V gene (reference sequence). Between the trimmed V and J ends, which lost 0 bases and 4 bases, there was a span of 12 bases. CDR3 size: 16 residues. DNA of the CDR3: TGTGCCAGCAGCTTAGCGCACGGGGATCGCACCGGGGAGCTGTTTTTT. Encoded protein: CASSLAHGDRTGELFF.

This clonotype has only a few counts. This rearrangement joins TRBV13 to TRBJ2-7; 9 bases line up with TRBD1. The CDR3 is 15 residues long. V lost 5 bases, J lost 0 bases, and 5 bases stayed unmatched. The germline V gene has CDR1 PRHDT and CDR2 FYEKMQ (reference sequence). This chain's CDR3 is CASSTGQGSSYEQYV. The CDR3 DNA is TGTGCCAGCAGCACCGGACAGGGGTCCTCCTACGAGCAGTACGTC.

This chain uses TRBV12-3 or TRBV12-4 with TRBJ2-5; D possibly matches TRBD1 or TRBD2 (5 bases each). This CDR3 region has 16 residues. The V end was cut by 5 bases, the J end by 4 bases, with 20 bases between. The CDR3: CASSDSRDHPRETQYF. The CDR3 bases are TGTGCCAGCAGTGACAGCCGGGACCATCCCCGAGAGACCCAGTACTTC.

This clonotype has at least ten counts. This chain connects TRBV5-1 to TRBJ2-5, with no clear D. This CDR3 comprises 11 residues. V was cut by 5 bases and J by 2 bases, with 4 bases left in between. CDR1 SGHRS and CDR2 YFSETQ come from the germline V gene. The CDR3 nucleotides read TGCGCCAGCAGACAGCAAGAGACCCAGTACTTC. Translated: CASRQQETQYF.

Here the CDR3 DNA reads TGTGCCAGCAGCCCCGGGACCGTGAGCTCCTACGAGCAGTACGTC. It yields the protein CASSPGTVSSYEQYV. V is TRBV12-3 or TRBV12-4 and J is TRBJ2-7, with D perhaps TRBD1 or TRBD2 (5 bases each). V lost 6 bases to trimming and J lost 0 bases, with 15 bases between them. CDR3 length equals 15 residues.

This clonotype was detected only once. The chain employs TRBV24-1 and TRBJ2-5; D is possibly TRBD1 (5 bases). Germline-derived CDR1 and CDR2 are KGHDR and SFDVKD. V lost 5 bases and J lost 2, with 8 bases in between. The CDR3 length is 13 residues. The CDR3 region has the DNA TGTGCCACCAGTGGGGCAGGGCAAGAGACCCAGTACTTC. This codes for CATSGAGQETQYF.

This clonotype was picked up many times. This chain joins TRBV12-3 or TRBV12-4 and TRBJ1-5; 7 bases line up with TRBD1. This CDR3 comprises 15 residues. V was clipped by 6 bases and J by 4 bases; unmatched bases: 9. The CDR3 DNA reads TGTGCCAGCAGCCCCGCACCAGGGGGGAATCAGCCCCAGCATTTT. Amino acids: CASSPAPGGNQPQHF.